The clone carrying this T cell receptor beta chain was seen more than once but under ten times. Its antigen is as yet unknown. The CDR3 is made up of 12 amino acids. After removal of 7 bases from V and 2 bases from J, the junction contained 4 bases not matched to a gene. Germline-derived CDR1 and CDR2 are DFQATT and SNEGSKA (reference sequence). This sample is drawn from a study of blood T cells in healthy people across ages. The study's findings and limits: A roughly linear fall in TCR beta diversity per million T cells was seen with increasing age. Naive T cell percentage showed a strong correlation with TCR beta diversity.

With a J-beta primer mix and a sample-barcoded 5' primer, a second PCR ran roughly 6 to 11 cycles. Each cDNA molecule, via a template-switch adaptor with 12 random nucleotides, was tagged. TCRdb independently ran MiXCR on the 5' RACE reads; one entry per CDR3 protein. The data show 1,800,000 or so distinct CDR3 sequences, with about two fifths seen just once and roughly 23% held by the top ten. Sequencing was done on a sample of blood. The chain couples TRBV20-1 to TRBJ2-5; TRBD1 matches at 7 bases. The sequence was obtained from a human donor in good health. The CDR3 DNA follows: TGCAGTGGGGACAGCAATCAAGAGACCCAGTACTTC. Protein: CSGDSNQETQYF.